The clone carrying this TCR beta chain was recorded many times. Its antigen is unidentified. Amplified TCR beta CDR3 regions derived from RNA transcripts. A set of HTBI primers served as the primers for a first-round RT-PCR of the TCR CDR3. TCRdb reanalysed the multiplex PCR reads using MiXCR and keeps one entry per CDR3 protein. The data show about 700,000 distinct CDR3 sequences, with around 15% seen just once and about a tenth held by the top ten. Trimming removed 1 base from V and 3 bases from J, with 7 bases in between. Germline V lookup: CDR1 SEHNR, CDR2 FQNEAQ (reference sequence). This CDR3 contains 13 residues. These data belong to a study of T cells in Graves' hyperthyroidism and ophthalmopathy. Uncontrolled infection, other autoimmune disease, pregnancy or lactation barred patients from enrollment. PBMCs came from around 10 ml fresh peripheral blood. Overall study findings and caveats: Ophthalmopathy was predicted by the model a median of approximately six months ahead of onset.

This clonotype originated in a young woman with Graves' hyperthyroidism. The chain links TRBV7-9 to TRBJ2-7; no definite D call. What was sequenced was blood. CDR3 region: CASSLDPNYEQYF. The CDR3 DNA sequence: TGTGCCAGCAGCTTAGATCCGAACTACGAGCAGTACTTC.